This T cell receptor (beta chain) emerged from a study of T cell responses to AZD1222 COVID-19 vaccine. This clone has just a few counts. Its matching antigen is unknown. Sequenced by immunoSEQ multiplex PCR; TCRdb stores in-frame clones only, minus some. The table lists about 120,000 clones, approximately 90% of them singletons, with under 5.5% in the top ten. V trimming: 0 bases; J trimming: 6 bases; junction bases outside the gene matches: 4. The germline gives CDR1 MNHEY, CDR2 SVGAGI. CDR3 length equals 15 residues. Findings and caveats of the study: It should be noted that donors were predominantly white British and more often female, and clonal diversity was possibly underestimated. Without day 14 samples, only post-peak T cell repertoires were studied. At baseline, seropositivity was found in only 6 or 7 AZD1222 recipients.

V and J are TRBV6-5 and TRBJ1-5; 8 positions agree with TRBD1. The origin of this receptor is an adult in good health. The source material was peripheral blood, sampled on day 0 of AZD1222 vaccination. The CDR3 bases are TGTGCCAGCAGTTACTCAACGGACAGGGCTCAGCCCCAGCATTTT. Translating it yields CASSYSTDRAQPQHF.